The next 23 T cell receptor beta chains were all read from a single sample in a study of CD8+CD57+ T cells in acquired aplastic anemia. The template for TCR beta VDJ and CDR3 sequence profiling was genomic DNA. TCRdb passed the reads through MiXCR, listing each CDR3 protein once. The table lists more than 100,000 distinct CDR3 sequences, around 48% of them singletons. The sequencing sample was made of sorted CD4+, CD8+, or CD8+CD57+ T cells (not recorded which) from PBMCs. The receptor set was obtained from a human donor in good health, serving as a control.

V usage is TRBV20-1 and J usage is TRBJ1-2; 7 bases agree with TRBD1. There are 12 residues in the CDR3. The ends lost 5 bases at V and 2 bases at J; junction bases unmatched: 2. CDR1 is DFQATT, CDR2 SNEGSKA, per germline (reference sequence). The CDR3 sequence is CSAADRNYGYTF. For the CDR3, the DNA is TGCAGTGCTGCGGACAGGAACTATGGCTACACCTTC.

This clonotype showed up many times. The chain combines TRBV11-2 with TRBJ1-3; D gene ambiguous. Trimming took 7 bases from V and 0 from J, leaving 13 bases between them. The CDR3 has 15 residues. Germline V lookup: CDR1 SGHAT, CDR2 FQNNGV. The CDR3, as DNA: TGTGCCAGCAACTTCGTGAGGAACTCTGGAAACACCATATATTTT. Its protein product is CASNFVRNSGNTIYF.

This clonotype was detected a few times. This may be a read error, as it is one base from a much larger clone. The chain employs TRBV10-3 and TRBJ2-6; 10 bases match TRBD1. This CDR3 spans 19 amino acids. Germline CDR1 and CDR2: ENHRY and SYGVKD. CDR3 coding DNA: TGTGCCATCAGTGAGAGGAAAGGACAGGGGGTCTCTGGGGCCAACGTCCTGGCTTTC. Protein: CAISERKGQGVSGANVLAF.

The gene calls are TRBV4-1 and TRBJ2-5; D is unclear. This CDR3 is built from 15 residues. The germline CDR1 and CDR2 sequences are MGHRA and YSYEKL. The V gene lost 1 base and the J gene lost 1 base, with 10 bases spanning the gap. The CDR3, as DNA: TGCGCCAGCAGCCAAGGTCGGACGGCCCAAGAGACCCAGTACTTC. Its translation is CASSQGRTAQETQYF.

V usage is TRBV11-2 and J usage is TRBJ2-3, with TRBD2 matching 9 bases. Germline V CDR1 and CDR2: SGHAT, FQNNGV. The CDR3 contains 14 residues. Trimming cost V 6 bases and J 7 bases; bases outside gene matches: 8. CDR3 DNA sequence: TGTGCCAGCAGAGGAAGCGGGGGGCATTATACGCAGTATTTT. Translating it yields CASRGSGGHYTQYF.

V gene TRBV19 combines with J gene TRBJ2-3; 11 bases map to TRBD2. Germline assignment: CDR1 LNHDA and CDR2 SQIVND (reference sequence). J gave up 4 bases and V 4 bases, and 4 bases lay outside the gene matches. The CDR3 is 15 residues long. CDR3 loop: CASSTLAGGADTQYF. In DNA form, the CDR3 reads TGTGCCAGTAGTACCCTAGCGGGGGGCGCAGATACGCAGTATTTT.

The sample holds many counts of this clonotype. V and J are TRBV9 and TRBJ1-6, with D possibly matching TRBD1 (6 bases). Germline CDR1 reads SGDLS; CDR2 reads YYNGEE. The germline V and J ends were trimmed by 6 bases and 5 bases, with 15 bases remaining between them. The CDR3 is 15 amino acids. CDR3 sequence (DNA): TGTGCCAGCAAACAGGGCACCCTTGATAATTCACCCCTCCACTTT. It codes for CASKQGTLDNSPLHF.

This chain links TRBV10-3 with TRBJ1-1; TRBD1 matches at 10 bases. The CDR3 has 16 amino acids. V shed 5 bases and J 5 bases; nucleotides not matched to a gene: 11. Germline V CDR1 and CDR2: ENHRY, SYGVKD. The CDR3 protein is CAISTGTGVLGTEAFF. The DNA for the CDR3 is TGTGCCATCAGTACCGGGACAGGGGTATTAGGAACTGAAGCTTTCTTT.

The chain is built from TRBV19 and TRBJ1-1; the D is unclear. CDR1 and CDR2 from the germline V gene are LNHDA and SQIVND (reference sequence). CDR3 size: 15 residues. Between the trimmed V and J ends, which lost 2 bases and 2 bases, there was a span of 12 bases. The chain's CDR3 is CASSISLGSNTEAFF. CDR3 coding DNA: TGTGCCAGTAGTATATCCTTGGGTTCTAACACTGAAGCTTTCTTT.

This clonotype was counted at least ten times. This rearrangement joins TRBV9 to TRBJ2-7; perhaps D is TRBD1 or TRBD2 (6 bases each). Germline CDR1 is SGDLS and CDR2 is YYNGEE. The CDR3 is made up of 14 amino acids. V lost 3 bases, J lost 7 bases, and 17 bases lay in between. CDR3 nucleotides: TGTGCCAGCAGCGCGGAGGGAATAGGGGGGGAGCAGTACTTC. Amino acids: CASSAEGIGGEQYF. The complete variable domain, with remaining parts taken from reference TRBV9 and TRBJ2-7, reads DSGVTQTPKHLITATGQRVTLRCSPRSGDLSVYWYQQSLDQGLQFLIQYYNGEERAKGNILERFSAQQFPDLHSELNLSSLELGDSALYFCASSAEGIGGEQYFGPGTRLTVT.

V gene TRBV10-1 combines with J gene TRBJ1-5; D is uncertain. This CDR3 has 16 amino acids. Trimming left V 4 bases short and J 2 bases short, with 15 bases between. The germline CDR1 and CDR2 sequences are WNHNN and SYGVQD (reference sequence). Here the CDR3 reads CASSVGSSHGNQPQHF. The CDR3 DNA reads TGCGCCAGCAGTGTTGGGAGCTCTCATGGCAATCAGCCCCAGCATTTT.

The rearrangement uses TRBV19 and TRBJ2-1; 8 bases align to TRBD2. This CDR3 has 17 residues. Germline values: CDR1 LNHDA, CDR2 SQIVND (reference sequence). J gave up 1 base and V 5 bases, and 10 bases lay outside the gene matches. The CDR3: CASSVASGSGSYNEQFF. CDR3 sequence (DNA): TGTGCCAGTAGTGTAGCCAGCGGGAGTGGATCCTACAATGAGCAGTTCTTC.

In this sample, this clonotype turned up many times. Here the CDR3 DNA reads TGCAGTGCTAGAGGGGGAAGTAGAGTTGGTGAGCAGTTCTTC. Translated, it gives CSARGGSRVGEQFF. The rearrangement joins TRBV20-1 to TRBJ2-1; D remains ambiguous. V was shortened by 1 base and J by 9 bases, with 16 bases between the two germline ends. Germline V gene sequence: CDR1 DFQATT, CDR2 SNEGSKA (reference sequence). The CDR3 contains 14 residues.

The CDR3 bases are TGTGCCAGCAGCCGACAGACAGGGGGCAACACTGAAGCTTTCTTT. It yields the protein CASSRQTGGNTEAFF. The chain employs TRBV11-2 and TRBJ1-1; the match to TRBD1 covers 10 bases. After removal of 5 bases from V and 2 bases from J, the junction contained 5 bases not matched to a gene. The CDR3 totals 15 residues. Germline V CDR1 and CDR2: SGHAT, FQNNGV.

In this sample, this clonotype turned up many times. V is TRBV7-2 and J is TRBJ2-3; 8 nucleotides line up with TRBD1. The germline V gene encodes CDR1 SGHTA and CDR2 FQGNSA. Germline trimming cut 4 bases from V and 1 base from J; bases unmatched to any gene: 1. There are 14 residues in the CDR3. CDR3 nucleotide sequence: TGTGCCAGCAGCTCGGGACAGGGCACAGATACGCAGTATTTT. It codes for CASSSGQGTDTQYF. Drawing the rest from reference TRBV7-2 and TRBJ2-3, the complete variable domain is GAGVSQSPSNKVTEKGKDVELRCDPISGHTALYWYRQSLGQGLEFLIYFQGNSAPDKSGLPSDRFSAERTGGSVSTLTIQRTQQEDSAVYLCASSSGQGTDTQYFGPGTRLTVL.

The chain is built from TRBV20-1 and TRBJ1-1, with D unclear. The CDR3 totals 14 residues. V was pared by 0 bases and J by 1 base, with 9 bases between. Germline lookup yields CDR1 DFQATT and CDR2 SNEGSKA (reference sequence). The CDR3 sequence is CSAREENRNTEAFF. The CDR3 coding sequence is TGCAGTGCTAGAGAGGAGAACAGGAACACTGAAGCTTTCTTT.

Comments on this clonotype: Likely a read error: the CDR3 ends without its conserved phenylalanine or tryptophan. The V call is TRBV18, the J call TRBJ1-3; TRBD1 matches 9 bases. Germline lookup yields CDR1 KGHSH and CDR2 LQKENI. There are 15 residues in the CDR3. V gave up 5 bases and J gave up 5 bases; unmatched junction bases: 7. CDR3 sequence: CASSAPGQGRNTIYL. The DNA of the CDR3 is TGTGCCAGCTCAGCGCCGGGACAGGGTCGAAACACCATATATCTT.

In its sample, this clonotype was seen a few times. Here the CDR3 reads CASSASGGGNEQFF. The CDR3 DNA reads TGTGCCAGCAGTGCGAGCGGGGGGGGCAATGAGCAGTTCTTC. V usage is TRBV25-1 and J usage is TRBJ2-1; TRBD2 matches at 10 bases. The CDR3 runs 14 residues. The V segment lost 4 bases and the J segment 6 bases; nucleotides outside the gene matches: 3. CDR1 is MGHDK, CDR2 SYGVNS, per germline.

The chain joins TRBV19 to TRBJ1-2; D is unclear. Trimming shortened V by 5 bases and J by 5 bases, and 6 bases separated the two germline ends. Germline-derived CDR1 and CDR2 are LNHDA and SQIVND (reference sequence). This CDR3 has 11 residues. CDR3 amino acids: CASSHAYGYTF. CDR3 coding DNA: TGTGCCAGTAGTCACGCGTATGGCTACACCTTC.

The sample holds many counts of this clonotype. The chain combines TRBV9 with TRBJ1-3; D unresolved. CDR3 length: 16 amino acids. Germline V gene lookup returns CDR1 SGDLS and CDR2 YYNGEE. Trimming removed 3 bases from V and 0 bases from J, with 13 bases in between. This CDR3 reads CASSATPVSSGNTIYF. The CDR3 DNA follows: TGTGCCAGCAGCGCCACTCCCGTCTCCTCTGGAAACACCATATATTTT.

This clonotype was observed at least ten times. J is TRBJ2-7 and V is TRBV6-2 or TRBV6-3, with D maybe TRBD1 (5 bases). Germline lookup yields CDR1 MNHEY and CDR2 SVGEGT. CDR3 length: 13 amino acids. Trimming stripped 6 bases from V and 0 bases from J, with 9 bases between. The CDR3 DNA reads as TGTGCCAGCAGACGACAGAGCTCCTACGAGCAGTACTTC. Translating it yields CASRRQSSYEQYF.

V is TRBV4-2 and J is TRBJ2-1, with TRBD1 matching over 10 bases. The germline CDR1 and CDR2 sequences are LGHNA and YNFKEQ. Trimming cost V 1 base and J 4 bases; bases outside gene matches: 1. The CDR3 has 15 residues. CDR3 nucleotides: TGTGCCAGCAGCCAAGTGGGACAGGGGTACAATGAGCAGTTCTTC. Translated: CASSQVGQGYNEQFF.

This clonotype was counted at least ten times. This chain's CDR3 is CASSRQGSSYNSPLHF. CDR3 DNA sequence: TGTGCCAGCAGTCGACAGGGCAGCTCCTATAATTCACCCCTCCACTTT. This chain links TRBV14 with TRBJ1-6, with 7 bases identical to TRBD1. Germline CDR1 and CDR2: SGHDN and FVKESK. Germline trimming cut 6 bases from V and 0 bases from J; bases unmatched to any gene: 5. CDR3 length: 16 residues.